Below are 23 T cell receptor beta chains sequenced from a single sample in a study of siplizumab effects on memory and regulatory T cells. Sequencing used immunoSEQ multiplex PCR; TCRdb keeps in-frame clones, though not all of them. The sample includes about 99,000 clones, more than 85% of them seen just once. The sample taken for sequencing was Tregs sorted from blood. These receptors were taken from a human donor in good health.

The V gene is TRBV30, the J gene TRBJ2-7, with D perhaps matching TRBD1 (7 bases). Trimming removed 0 bases at V and 3 bases at J, with 24 bases between. CDR3 length: 18 amino acids. CDR1 is GTSNPN, CDR2 SVGIG, per germline (reference sequence). The CDR3 DNA is TGTGCCTGGAGTGTACGGGTGCCTCATGCAGGGGGACTCTACGAGCAGTACTTC. Residues: CAWSVRVPHAGGLYEQYF.

V is TRBV19 and J is TRBJ2-1; 8 bases agree with TRBD1. The CDR3 length is 13 residues. The V segment lost 6 bases and the J segment 9 bases; nucleotides outside the gene matches: 7. Germline V gene lookup returns CDR1 LNHDA and CDR2 SQIVND (reference sequence). The CDR3 loop is CASRRQGKGEQFF. Here the CDR3 DNA reads TGTGCCAGTAGGCGACAGGGGAAGGGTGAGCAGTTCTTC.

This chain connects TRBV6-5 to TRBJ1-4; a weak D match, TRBD1 (5 bases). Germline CDR1 is MNHEY and CDR2 is SVGAGI. V was trimmed by 5 bases and J by 4 bases, leaving 11 bases between them. This CDR3 contains 14 residues. The CDR3 spells CASSSRVGNEKLFF. CDR3 DNA sequence: TGTGCCAGCAGTAGCAGGGTCGGTAATGAAAAACTGTTTTTT.

This clone was seen a handful of times. The chain combines TRBV4-2 with TRBJ2-3, with D tentatively TRBD2 (5 bases). CDR3 length equals 12 residues. Germline CDR1 and CDR2: LGHNA and YNFKEQ. Trimming removed 4 bases from V and 10 bases from J, with 12 bases in between. The CDR3 here is CASSPTSDSQYF. In DNA, the CDR3 is TGTGCCAGCAGCCCCACTAGTGATTCGCAGTATTTT.

V and J are TRBV2 and TRBJ2-5, with 8 bases aligning to TRBD2. Germline trimming cut 9 bases from V and 1 base from J; bases unmatched to any gene: 13. Per germline, CDR1 SNHLY and CDR2 FYNNEI. The CDR3 has 16 amino acids. Here the CDR3 reads CARSHRSGRGQETQYF. In nucleotides, the CDR3 is TGTGCCAGGAGTCACCGGAGCGGGAGAGGCCAAGAGACCCAGTACTTC.

The chain couples TRBV11-2 to TRBJ2-3; no clear D gene. V was shortened by 2 bases and J by 6 bases, with 6 bases between the two germline ends. This CDR3 spans 12 amino acids. Germline V gene lookup returns CDR1 SGHAT and CDR2 FQNNGV. The CDR3 is CASSLTPDTQYF. CDR3 nucleotides: TGTGCCAGCAGCTTAACACCGGATACGCAGTATTTT. The whole variable domain, remainder taken from reference TRBV11-2 and TRBJ2-3, is EAGVAQSPRYKIIEKRQSVAFWCNPISGHATLYWYQQILGQGPKLLIQFQNNGVVDDSQLPKDRFSAERLKGVDSTLKIQPAKLEDSAVYLCASSLTPDTQYFGPGTRLTVL.

The chain links TRBV18 to TRBJ1-2; D gene unclear. V was pared by 3 bases and J by 1 base, with 15 bases between. The CDR3 has 16 residues. In germline, CDR1 is KGHSH, CDR2 LQKENI. In nucleotides, the CDR3 is TGTGCCAGCTCACCCTCGGTCCCGTTCCTTAACTATGGCTACACCTTC. It encodes CASSPSVPFLNYGYTF.

The V call is TRBV11-1, the J call TRBJ1-1; TRBD1 is a possible D gene (6 bases). From germline, CDR1 is SGHAT and CDR2 FQDESV (reference sequence). The V and J ends lost 1 base and 1 base respectively, with 10 bases between them. This CDR3 spans 15 amino acids. The CDR3 protein is CASSLVAGENTEAFF. The CDR3 coding sequence is TGTGCCAGCAGCTTAGTAGCAGGGGAGAACACTGAAGCTTTCTTT.

In its sample, this clone was seen once. The chain couples TRBV6-6 to TRBJ2-2; D is unresolved. CDR1 and CDR2 (germline): MNHNY, SVGAGI (reference sequence). V dropped 10 bases and J dropped 6 bases, with 12 bases sitting between them. This CDR3 is 12 amino acids long. CDR3 protein: CATYSGAGELFF. CDR3 DNA sequence: TGTGCCACTTATTCGGGCGCCGGGGAGCTGTTTTTT.

CDR3 in amino acids: CAWAKETQYF. Here the CDR3 DNA reads TGTGCCTGGGCTAAAGAGACCCAGTACTTC. V gene TRBV30 combines with J gene TRBJ2-5; D gene unclear. V was pared by 5 bases and J by 3 bases, with 4 bases between. This CDR3 spans 10 amino acids. Germline loops: CDR1 GTSNPN, CDR2 SVGIG (reference sequence).

This chain links TRBV6-1 with TRBJ2-4, with D uncertain. V was trimmed by 2 bases and J by 0 bases, leaving 11 bases between them. The CDR3 covers 16 residues. Germline assignment: CDR1 MNHNS and CDR2 SASEGT. In DNA, the CDR3 is TGTGCCAGCAGTGAACTACGGTCGAGAGCCAAAAACATTCAGTACTTC. Amino acids: CASSELRSRAKNIQYF.

The chain employs TRBV18 and TRBJ1-2; weak D call: TRBD1 (5 bases). Trimming stripped 3 bases from V and 8 bases from J, with 10 bases between. The CDR3 sequence is 12 residues long. Germline V lookup: CDR1 KGHSH, CDR2 LQKENI. The CDR3 loop is CASSPGEAGYTF. CDR3 nucleotides: TGTGCCAGCTCACCGGGGGAGGCCGGCTACACCTTC.

The chain carries TRBV7-2 and TRBJ2-2; tentatively, D is TRBD1 (6 bases). Germline assignment: CDR1 SGHTA and CDR2 FQGNSA. The CDR3 contains 12 residues. V shed 5 bases and J shed 9 bases, with 10 bases lying between them. CDR3 sequence reads: CASSPQGRELFF. The CDR3 DNA follows: TGTGCCAGCAGCCCACAGGGTAGGGAGCTGTTTTTT.

This clone was counted a single time. V gene TRBV9 combines with J gene TRBJ1-1, with 7 bases lining up with TRBD1. CDR1 SGDLS and CDR2 YYNGEE come from the germline V gene. CDR3 size: 15 residues. J gave up 4 bases and V 0 bases, and 6 bases lay outside the gene matches. The CDR3 loop reads CASSVEAGGSTEAFF. CDR3 nucleotides: TGTGCCAGCAGCGTAGAAGCAGGGGGGAGCACTGAAGCTTTCTTT.

This chain joins TRBV10-3 and TRBJ2-7; D perhaps matches TRBD2 (5 bases). Per the germline V gene, CDR1 is ENHRY and CDR2 is SYGVKD. Trimming stripped 0 bases from V and 5 bases from J, with 8 bases between. The CDR3 sequence is 13 residues long. CDR3 loop: CAISESGGHEQYF. The CDR3 bases are TGTGCCATCAGTGAGTCGGGCGGGCACGAGCAGTACTTC.

This chain links TRBV7-9 with TRBJ2-7; no definite D call. This CDR3 region has 12 residues. Germline V gene data show CDR1 as SEHNR and CDR2 as FQNEAQ (reference sequence). V was shortened by 4 bases and J by 5 bases, with 9 bases between the two germline ends. The CDR3 region has the DNA TGTGCCAGCAGCTACCGAGTGGACGAGCAGTACTTC. It encodes CASSYRVDEQYF.

The J gene is TRBJ1-6, the V gene TRBV10-3; tentatively, D is TRBD1 (6 bases). Trimming took off 6 bases at V and 8 bases at J, with 11 bases between the two ends. CDR1 is ENHRY and CDR2 is SYGVKD in the germline V gene. The CDR3 has 13 residues. The CDR3 is CAIRDSSDSPLHF. CDR3 nucleotides: TGTGCCATCAGGGACAGTAGTGATTCACCCCTCCACTTT.

The chain employs TRBV7-9 and TRBJ2-7, with unresolved D. Trimming left V 7 bases short and J 6 bases short, with 10 bases between. Per germline, CDR1 SEHNR and CDR2 FQNEAQ (reference sequence). The CDR3 runs to 11 residues. CDR3 in amino acids: CASTFSGEQYF. CDR3 nucleotide sequence: TGTGCCAGCACCTTCTCGGGCGAGCAGTACTTC.

The V gene is TRBV30, the J gene TRBJ1-1; possibly TRBD1 for D (5 bases). V lost 3 bases and J 10 bases, leaving 12 bases between the germline ends. The CDR3 contains 11 residues. From germline, CDR1 is GTSNPN and CDR2 SVGIG (reference sequence). CDR3 coding DNA: TGTGCCTGGAGGGGGCTCACCGGAGCTTTCTTT. Residues: CAWRGLTGAFF.

The CDR3, as DNA: TGTGCCAGCAGCCTTACCAGGGGGGAGCAGTACTTC. Protein sequence: CASSLTRGEQYF. The chain has TRBV5-6 and TRBJ2-7, with 7 bases that match TRBD1. CDR1 and CDR2 (germline): SGHDT, YYEEEE. The CDR3 covers 12 residues. V gave up 4 bases and J gave up 7 bases; unmatched junction bases: 5.

CDR3 amino acids: CASSPRDRINEQFF. For the CDR3, the DNA is TGTGCCAGCAGCCCCCGGGACAGGATCAATGAGCAGTTCTTC. This chain joins TRBV7-2 and TRBJ2-1; 8 nucleotides line up with TRBD1. Germline V gives CDR1 SGHTA, CDR2 FQGNSA. This CDR3 contains 14 residues. The trim removed 5 bases at V and 6 bases at J, leaving 6 bases unmatched.

The sample holds one count of this clone. The genes are TRBV5-6 and TRBJ2-2; weak D call: TRBD1 (5 bases). The V end was cut by 4 bases, the J end by 0 bases, with 10 bases between. The CDR3 loop spans 15 amino acids. Germline V CDR1 and CDR2: SGHDT, YYEEEE. In DNA form, the CDR3 reads TGTGCCAGCAGCCGCGACAGCTCGAACACCGGGGAGCTGTTTTTT. It translates to CASSRDSSNTGELFF.

This chain uses TRBV19 with TRBJ2-7, with D hard to call. V gave up 5 bases and J gave up 3 bases, with 5 bases separating them. Looked up from germline, CDR1 is LNHDA and CDR2 is SQIVND (reference sequence). The CDR3 consists of 11 residues. CDR3 in amino acids: CASSLDYEQYF. The CDR3 DNA sequence: TGTGCCAGTAGTCTGGACTACGAGCAGTACTTC.